The clone carrying this TCR beta chain was seen more than once but under ten times. Its specificity is unknown. The record originates from a study of human T cells and chemical hapten exposure. Turning to the study itself: Variability of per-sample TCR yields stemmed mainly from small differences in pooled library volume. Study-level findings and limits: With DPC sensitization, TCRs exceeding 1 in 1000 frequency showed no change.

Separate cDNA molecules received unique molecular identifiers, which the library attached to them. In the original analysis: Per sample, the median was about 88,000 TCRs, with values from approximately 25,000 to 650,000. TCRdb called the RACE reads again in MiXCR, with one record for every CDR3 protein. It is TCRdb's table, rather than the study itself, that gives the V and J calls and clone size. The repertoire holds about 80,000 distinct CDR3 sequences, with 8.5% to 9.5% as singletons. CDR3 length: 11 residues. With 7 bases removed from V and 3 bases from J, the gap between germline ends came to 6 bases. Germline V lookup: CDR1 MNHEY, CDR2 SVGEGT. The time point here: healthy volunteer bleed at 6 weeks. From whole blood left unfractionated, total RNA was extracted.

The sequence came from a female donor in good health. Some clones in this sample may be carry-over from other donors' samples. The chain recombines TRBV6-2 or TRBV6-3 with TRBJ2-5; no clear D. Sequenced sample: whole blood. The DNA of the CDR3 is TGTGCCAGCACCCTAAAAGAGACCCAGTACTTC. Residues: CASTLKETQYF.